One and the same sample provided the 10 T cell receptor beta chains below, sequenced in a study of cytomegalovirus exposure and HLA in healthy donors. TCRdb keeps only in-frame clones here, not all; method: immunoSEQ multiplex PCR. The repertoire has hundreds of thousands of clones, over 75% of them found once; the top ten carry approximately 0.95%. The specimen sequenced was PBMCs. The origin of the receptors is a woman younger than 30 in good health and CMV-seronegative.

The rearrangement links TRBV5-1 to TRBJ1-2, with TRBD1 matching over 8 bases. The ends lost 4 bases at V and 4 bases at J; junction bases unmatched: 9. The CDR3 is 15 residues long. CDR1 SGHRS and CDR2 YFSETQ come from the germline V gene. CDR3 in amino acids: CASSQTAGQGYGYTF. As DNA, the CDR3 is TGCGCCAGCAGCCAAACCGCCGGACAGGGCTATGGCTACACCTTC.

The V call is TRBV18, the J call TRBJ2-7; 9 bases are a match to TRBD1. The length of the CDR3 is 18 residues. CDR1 and CDR2 (germline): KGHSH, LQKENI. The J segment lost 4 bases and the V segment lost 6 bases, leaving 19 bases of the junction unmatched. CDR3 amino acids: CASSLLGGQGTALYEQYF. CDR3 in DNA: TGTGCCAGCTCGCTCCTCGGGGGACAGGGTACCGCCTTGTACGAGCAGTACTTC.

The chain combines TRBV1 with TRBJ2-7; the table's D gene call, TRBD2, was not cross checked with the DNA. TRBV1 is assigned pseudogene status. The CDR3 length is 16 residues. The CDR3: CTSSQEGLAGEMEQYF. The DNA of the CDR3 is TGCACCAGCAGCCAAGAGGGGCTAGCGGGAGAAATGGAGCAGTACTTC.

The V gene is TRBV28, the J gene TRBJ2-4; 11 bases agree with TRBD2. Looked up from germline, CDR1 is MDHEN and CDR2 is SYDVKM. The V and J ends lost 5 bases and 6 bases, in that order; junction bases with no gene match: 6. This CDR3 has 15 amino acids. CDR3 nucleotides: TGTGCCAGCAGTCGACTAGCGGGATCGGTAAACATTCAGTACTTC. It specifies CASSRLAGSVNIQYF.

This chain joins TRBV5-1 and TRBJ2-4, with 14 bases aligning to TRBD2. Germline V CDR1 and CDR2: SGHRS, YFSETQ. This CDR3 comprises 19 residues. The trim removed 0 bases at V and 1 base at J, leaving 6 bases unmatched. CDR3 sequence: CASSLGGLAGEGAKNIQYF. CDR3 DNA sequence: TGCGCCAGCAGCTTGGGGGGACTAGCGGGAGAGGGGGCCAAAAACATTCAGTACTTC.

This clone was detected only once. The CDR3 sequence: CASSVRDRASYEQYF. The CDR3, as DNA: TGCGCCAGCAGCGTCCGGGACAGGGCTTCCTACGAGCAGTACTTC. V usage is TRBV5-1 and J usage is TRBJ2-7; 9 bases map to TRBD1. CDR3 length: 15 amino acids. The ends lost 4 bases at V and 1 base at J; junction bases unmatched: 6. Per germline, CDR1 SGHRS and CDR2 YFSETQ.

As regards this clone: The sample contains more than one DNA sequence encoding this CDR3. This rearrangement joins TRBV28 to TRBJ1-1, with D unclear. V shed 2 bases and J shed 7 bases, with 11 bases lying between them. The germline V gene encodes CDR1 MDHEN and CDR2 SYDVKM. The CDR3 is 13 amino acids. The CDR3 coding sequence is TGTGCCAGCAGTTTACGGCGGCCGGTTGAAGCTTTCTTT. Its protein product is CASSLRRPVEAFF.

CDR3 coding DNA: TGCGCCAGCAAAAGCGGGAGGGGCCAAGAGACCCAGTACTTC. Encoded protein: CASKSGRGQETQYF. The chain links TRBV5-1 to TRBJ2-5; TRBD2 matches 10 bases. With 6 bases clipped from V and 1 base from J, the junction kept 3 bases outside the gene matches. CDR1 is SGHRS and CDR2 is YFSETQ in the germline V gene. The CDR3 runs to 14 residues.

This clone turned up a few times. The chain uses TRBV7-2 and TRBJ2-1; D unclear. The length of the CDR3 is 11 residues. V lost 4 bases and J 12 bases, leaving 10 bases between the germline ends. Per the germline V gene, CDR1 is SGHTA and CDR2 is FQGNSA. CDR3 residues: CASSYQVVQFF. The CDR3 nucleotides read TGTGCCAGCAGCTACCAGGTCGTGCAGTTCTTC.

The chain recombines TRBV28 with TRBJ2-7; possible D gene TRBD2, 5 bases. The CDR3 contains 11 residues. Trimming removed 5 bases at V and 6 bases at J, with 8 bases between. The germline V gene encodes CDR1 MDHEN and CDR2 SYDVKM. The chain's CDR3 is CASSTRGEQYF. Written as DNA, the CDR3 is TGTGCCAGCAGTACCCGGGGCGAGCAGTACTTC.